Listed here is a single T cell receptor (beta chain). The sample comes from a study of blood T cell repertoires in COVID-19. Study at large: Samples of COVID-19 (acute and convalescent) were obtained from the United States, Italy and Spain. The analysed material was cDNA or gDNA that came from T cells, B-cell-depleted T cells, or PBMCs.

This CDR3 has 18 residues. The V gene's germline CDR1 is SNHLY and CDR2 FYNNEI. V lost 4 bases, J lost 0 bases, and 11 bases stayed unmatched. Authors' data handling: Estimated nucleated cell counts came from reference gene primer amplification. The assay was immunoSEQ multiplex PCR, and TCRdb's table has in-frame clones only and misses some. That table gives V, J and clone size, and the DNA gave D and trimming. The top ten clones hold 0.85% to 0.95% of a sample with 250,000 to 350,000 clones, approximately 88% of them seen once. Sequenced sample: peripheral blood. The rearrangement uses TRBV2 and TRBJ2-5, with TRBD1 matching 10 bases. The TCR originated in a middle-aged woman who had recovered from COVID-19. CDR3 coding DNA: TGTGCCAGCAGTGTCGGGACAGGGGCCATCATGTACCAAGAGACCCAGTACTTC. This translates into CASSVGTGAIMYQETQYF. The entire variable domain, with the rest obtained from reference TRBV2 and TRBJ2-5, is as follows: EPEVTQTPSHQVTQMGQEVILRCVPISNHLYFYWYRQILGQKVEFLVSFYNNEISEKSEIFDDQFSVERPDGSNFTLKIRSTKLEDSAMYFCASSVGTGAIMYQETQYFGPGTRLLVL.